Here is one T cell receptor (beta chain) with its context. These data belong to a study of blood T cell repertoires in COVID-19. At the level of the study: The analysed material was cDNA or gDNA that came from T cells, B-cell-depleted T cells, or PBMCs.

Clones were sequenced by immunoSEQ multiplex PCR, and TCRdb holds only the in-frame ones, with some missing. Of a few hundred thousand clones in the sample, about 80% were seen once. V trimming: 3 bases; J trimming: 8 bases; junction bases outside the gene matches: 9. There are 17 residues in the CDR3. Germline CDR1 and CDR2: MNHNS and SASEGT. The TCR sequence derives from a woman aged 55 to 70 with acute or convalescent COVID-19. V and J are TRBV6-1 and TRBJ2-1; 14 bases are a match to TRBD2. Sequenced sample: peripheral blood. The CDR3 bases are TGTGCCAGCAGTGAGACTAGCGGGGGGGCCGGTCTCGATGAGCAGTTCTTC. Protein: CASSETSGGAGLDEQFF.